This T cell receptor beta chain was obtained from a study of response to subunit inactivated influenza vaccine (dated by TCRdb to 2016 to 2019). Background for the entire study: Deep quantitative profiling of the T cell receptor repertoire was used in the study to follow responses to a trivalent subunit inactivated influenza vaccine.

Points on this clonotype: There is no known antigen for this receptor. No much larger clonotype is one base removed from it; base qualities were not supplied.

Overall study outcomes, separate from this receptor: The authors suggested that each seasonal influenza vaccination may recruit only a limited number of new T cells.

The library was prepared using RT-PCR. TCRdb records Illumina HiSeq 2500 as the sequencer. In TCRdb, the public reads were trimmed at Q25 with fastp and aligned with MiXCR, with productive beta chains retained. Duplicate CDR3 protein sequences are folded into a single record with the most common DNA and genes. This sample is represented by 650,000 to 800,000 distinct CDR3 sequences; around 13% of them were singletons. The ten largest clones add up to 6.5% to 8.5% of the sample. The sequenced sample was PBMCs from blood, obtained around 14 days before vaccination. This clonotype was sampled from a man aged 45 to 65 who received an inactivated influenza vaccine. Donor details come from another sample of the same person, matched by shared clones.

The CDR3 sequence is CASSLGLGENTGELFF. The bases read TGTGCCAGCAGCCTGGGACTAGGCGAAAACACCGGGGAGCTGTTTTTT. Rearrangement joined TRBV14 to TRBJ2-2; TRBD2 matches 8 bases in the middle. V is cut back by 4 bases and J by 2 bases, with 6 bases in the junction unmatched. CDR1 is given as SGHDN and CDR2 as FVKESK, both from the germline V gene. The CDR3 measures 16 amino acids from cysteine to phenylalanine. Only the CDR3 portion is preserved as DNA: 48 bases, with reading frame beginning at the first base. Where the CDR3 stops, the reference TRBV14 and TRBJ2-2 genes take over; the full variable domain is EAGVTQFPSHSVIEKGQTVTLRCDPISGHDNLYWYRRVMGKEIKFLLHFVKESKQDESGMPNNRFLAERTGGTYSTLKVQPAELEDSGVYFCASSLGLGENTGELFFGEGSRLTVL.